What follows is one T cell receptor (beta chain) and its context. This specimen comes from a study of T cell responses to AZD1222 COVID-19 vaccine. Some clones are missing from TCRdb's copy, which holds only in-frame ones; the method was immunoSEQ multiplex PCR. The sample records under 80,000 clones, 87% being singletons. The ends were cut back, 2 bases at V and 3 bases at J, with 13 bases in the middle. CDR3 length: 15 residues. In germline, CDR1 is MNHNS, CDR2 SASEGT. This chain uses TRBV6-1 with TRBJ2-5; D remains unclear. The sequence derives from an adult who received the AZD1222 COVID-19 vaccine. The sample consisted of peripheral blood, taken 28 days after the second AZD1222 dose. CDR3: CASSEWAGREETQYF. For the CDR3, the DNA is TGTGCCAGCAGTGAATGGGCAGGCCGAGAAGAGACCCAGTACTTC.